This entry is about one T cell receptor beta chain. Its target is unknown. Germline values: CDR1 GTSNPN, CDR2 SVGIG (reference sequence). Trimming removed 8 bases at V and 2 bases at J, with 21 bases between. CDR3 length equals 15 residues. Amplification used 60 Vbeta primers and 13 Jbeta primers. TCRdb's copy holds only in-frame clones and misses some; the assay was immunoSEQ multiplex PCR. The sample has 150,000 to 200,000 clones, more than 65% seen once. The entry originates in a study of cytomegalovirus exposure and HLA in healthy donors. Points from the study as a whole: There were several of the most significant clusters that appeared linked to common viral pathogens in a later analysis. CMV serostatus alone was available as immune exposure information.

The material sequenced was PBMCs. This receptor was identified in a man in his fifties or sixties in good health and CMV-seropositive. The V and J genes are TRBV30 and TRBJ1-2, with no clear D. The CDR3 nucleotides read TGTGCCCGTTCATCATCGCTGTACCAGAACTATGGCTACACCTTC. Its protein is CARSSSLYQNYGYTF.